The 5 T cell receptor beta chains below were found in one sample sequenced in a study of brain T cells in children with intractable seizures. TCRdb's table, derived via immunoSEQ multiplex PCR, lists solely in-frame clones and lacks some. The sample holds 35,000 to 50,000 clones; around 90% are singletons and the top ten take roughly 6%. Sequences were derived from peripheral blood, sampled at surgery. Source of these receptors: a girl aged 2 to 9 with tuberous sclerosis and intractable seizures.

This chain's CDR3 is CASNADRVSTDTQYF. The CDR3 nucleotides are TGTGCCAGTAATGCGGACAGGGTGAGCACAGATACGCAGTATTTT. The V and J genes are TRBV19 and TRBJ2-3; 8 bases align to TRBD1. The CDR3 sequence is 15 residues long. V was clipped by 7 bases and J by 0 bases; unmatched bases: 6. Germline V gene data show CDR1 as LNHDA and CDR2 as SQIVND (reference sequence).

The CDR3 nucleotides read TGTGCCAGCAGTTCCCACAGGGGCGAGAACTATGGCTACACCTTC. Protein: CASSSHRGENYGYTF. This chain links TRBV6-6 with TRBJ1-2, with TRBD1 identical over 7 bases. CDR3 length: 15 amino acids. Germline CDR1 and CDR2: MNHNY and SVGAGI (reference sequence). V dropped 4 bases and J dropped 2; count of bases not matched to a gene: 7.

This chain links TRBV3-1 (or the pseudogene TRBV3-2) with TRBJ2-7, with D perhaps assigned TRBD1 or TRBD2 (5 bases each). CDR1 and CDR2 (germline): LGHDT, YNNKEL (reference sequence). The CDR3 is made up of 14 amino acids. The V gene lost 3 bases and the J gene lost 2 bases, with 11 bases spanning the gap. As DNA, the CDR3 is TGTGCCAGCAGCCATTCGGGACGAGCCTACGAGCAGTACGTC. Translated: CASSHSGRAYEQYV.

This chain joins TRBV24-1 and TRBJ1-2; D ambiguous. Germline CDR1 and CDR2: KGHDR and SFDVKD. The CDR3 runs 15 residues. V was shortened by 3 bases and J by 5 bases, with 15 bases between the two germline ends. The CDR3 loop is CATSDPGRSKYGYTF. CDR3 nucleotide sequence: TGTGCCACCAGTGATCCGGGGAGGTCGAAGTATGGCTACACCTTC.

This chain links TRBV4-1 with TRBJ1-5; a weak D match, TRBD1 (5 bases). The ends were cut back, 0 bases at V and 0 bases at J, with 9 bases in the middle. Germline CDR1 is MGHRA and CDR2 is YSYEKL. The CDR3 runs to 16 residues. The CDR3 reads CASSQDGTYSNQPQHF. In nucleotides, the CDR3 is TGCGCCAGCAGCCAAGATGGGACTTATAGCAATCAGCCCCAGCATTTT.